The T cell receptor beta chain described here comes from a study of ipilimumab plus nivolumab after autologous stem cell transplantation. Study information: Typical patient got a handful of ipilimumab doses and about eight nivolumab doses (median). Both relapsed and primary refractory DLBCL were included.

Starting 14 to 28 days after autologous transplant, ipilimumab 1 mg/kg was given. Patients received nivolumab 3 mg/kg at weeks 1, 4, 7, 10, then fortnightly to week 26. This table comes from immunoSEQ multiplex PCR, and its TCRdb copy is limited to in-frame clones, with some not included. The profile covers around 20,000 clones, with 77% appearing a single time and around 20% taken by the ten largest. Trimming removed 0 bases from V and 6 bases from J, with 10 bases in between. CDR3 length: 13 amino acids. The V gene's germline CDR1 is SGHDT and CDR2 YYEEEE. The source of this sequence is a male donor with diffuse large B-cell lymphoma. V usage is TRBV5-6 and J usage is TRBJ2-7; D is unresolved. The source material was PBMCs, sampled in a trial of ipilimumab plus nivolumab as post-transplant consolidation. CDR3 amino acids: CASSLAEHGEQYF. In nucleotides, the CDR3 is TGTGCCAGCAGCTTGGCCGAACATGGCGAGCAGTACTTC.